This TCR beta chain was identified in a study of regulatory T cells in long-lasting Graves disease. Turning to the study itself: The study enrolled newly diagnosed Graves' patients on antithyroid drugs under 3 months.

J lost 2 bases, V lost 3 bases, and 6 bases had no gene match. The V gene's germline CDR1 is LNHDA and CDR2 SQIVND (reference sequence). The CDR3 length is 16 residues. iRepertoire HTBI primers and Arm-PCR of CDR3 regions built TCR beta libraries. TCRdb analysed the multiplex PCR reads with MiXCR anew, one entry per CDR3 protein. The sample includes 350,000 to 500,000 distinct CDR3 sequences, around 15% of them seen just once. Time point specified: newly diagnosed GD, antithyroid drugs for less than 3 months. PBMCs provided the RNA from which the TCR library was made. This clonotype was seen at least ten times. These data are also associated with another study on T cells in Graves' hyperthyroidism and ophthalmopathy. That investigation notes: Exclusion of patients followed from uncontrolled infection, other autoimmune disease, pregnancy or lactation. HTBI primers were used for first-round RT-PCR of the TCR CDR3. The model's output predicted ophthalmopathy at a median of roughly seven months prior to onset.

The chain links TRBV19 to TRBJ1-5, with 8 nucleotides matching TRBD1. This specimen consisted of peripheral blood mononuclear cells (PBMCs), obtained at new diagnosis, from a patient treated with antithyroid drugs. This TCR was sampled from a woman under 40 with Graves disease. CDR3 protein: CASSILVQGGNQPQHF. The CDR3 DNA reads as TGTGCCAGTAGTATTCTTGTACAGGGGGGCAATCAGCCCCAGCATTTT. Full variable domain (rest looked up from reference TRBV19 and TRBJ1-5): DGGITQSPKYLFRKEGQNVTLSCEQNLNHDAMYWYRQDPGQGLRLIYYSQIVNDFQKGDIAEGYSVSREKKESFPLTVTSAQKNPTAFYLCASSILVQGGNQPQHFGDGTRLSIL.